Shown below are 17 T cell receptor beta chains from a single sample sequenced in a study of T cell repertoires in cytomegalovirus infection. TCRdb redid the calling of the reads with MiXCR, one entry per CDR3 protein. The table includes roughly 500,000 distinct CDR3 sequences, over 9% detected once. The source material was PBMCs. Every receptor here comes from a human donor in good health (CMV status not recorded). Some clones in this sample may be carry-over from other donors' samples.

This clonotype showed up just a few times. The rearrangement uses TRBV7-9 and TRBJ1-4; weak D call: TRBD1 (5 bases). Trimming removed 11 bases at V and 0 bases at J, with 16 bases between. Germline assignment: CDR1 SEHNR and CDR2 FQNEAQ (reference sequence). The CDR3 has 15 amino acids. CDR3 DNA sequence: TGTGCCCCCCCGATTGACAGCCCAACTAATGAAAAACTGTTTTTT. Its translation is CAPPIDSPTNEKLFF.

This clonotype has a count of ten or more. The V gene is TRBV7-8, the J gene TRBJ1-4; 8 bases match TRBD1. This CDR3 comprises 14 residues. Trimming at V came to 5 bases and at J to 6 bases, leaving 5 bases not matched to a gene. Germline V CDR1 and CDR2: SGHVS, FQNEAQ. CDR3 DNA sequence: TGTGCCAGCAGCGACACGACAGGGGATGAAAAACTGTTTTTT. The encoded protein is CASSDTTGDEKLFF.

This rearrangement joins TRBV6-4 to TRBJ2-1, with 11 bases matching TRBD2. This CDR3 region has 15 residues. V gave up 6 bases and J gave up 3 bases; unmatched junction bases: 4. The V gene's germline CDR1 is MRHNA and CDR2 SNTAGT. CDR3 nucleotides: TGTGCCAGCAGACCGACTAGCGGGAACTACAATGAGCAGTTCTTC. Its protein is CASRPTSGNYNEQFF.

There are many counts of this clonotype. The CDR3 DNA reads TGTGCCAGCAGTTCAAGGAGGGGCGCCGGGGAGGGACACAATGAGCAGTTCTTC. This encodes CASSSRRGAGEGHNEQFF. The J gene is TRBJ2-1, the V gene TRBV6-1, with TRBD2 matching 7 bases. This CDR3 comprises 18 residues. Germline-derived CDR1 and CDR2 are MNHNS and SASEGT. V was pared by 5 bases and J by 5 bases, with 18 bases of the junction left unmatched.

Ten or more counts support this clonotype. This sequence joins TRBV25-1 and TRBJ1-2, with TRBD1 as a possible D gene (6 bases). Trimming pared 1 base from V and 6 bases from J, leaving 9 bases between. The CDR3 runs 13 residues. Germline loops: CDR1 MGHDK, CDR2 SYGVNS. The CDR3 DNA is TGTGCCAGCAGTGAATCGGGGGCAGATGGCTACACCTTC. Encoded protein: CASSESGADGYTF.

Many counts were recorded for this clonotype. The rearrangement links TRBV7-3 to TRBJ2-2; 12 positions match TRBD1. Germline CDR1 SGHTA, CDR2 FQGTGA. The CDR3 is made up of 12 amino acids. V gave up 5 bases and J gave up 15 bases; unmatched junction bases: 4. The CDR3 is CASSLGTGGMFF. CDR3 sequence (DNA): TGTGCCAGCAGCCTGGGGACAGGGGGCATGTTTTTT.

The gene calls are TRBV3-1 and TRBJ2-2; 10 bases map to TRBD1. The CDR3 covers 16 residues. Germline lookup yields CDR1 LGHDT and CDR2 YNNKEL (reference sequence). V dropped 6 bases and J dropped 5; count of bases not matched to a gene: 9. CDR3 nucleotide sequence: TGTGCCAGCAGTAGTTCGACAGGGGGCAGGACCGGGGAGCTGTTTTTT. Translation gives CASSSSTGGRTGELFF.

This clonotype has a handful of counts. This sequence joins TRBV15 and TRBJ2-2, with no clear D. Germline lookup yields CDR1 LNHNV and CDR2 YYDKDF (reference sequence). Deletions cut 0 bases from V and 6 bases from J, with 5 bases between. CDR3 length: 13 amino acids. The CDR3, as DNA: TGTGCCACCAGCAGAGATATTCCCGGGGAGCTGTTTTTT. It codes for CATSRDIPGELFF.

This clonotype was recorded at least ten times. The rearrangement links TRBV12-3 or TRBV12-4 to TRBJ1-2, with TRBD1 matching 7 bases. J was trimmed by 3 bases and V by 6 bases; bases with no gene match: 1. The CDR3 has 12 residues. CDR3 coding DNA: TGTGCCAGCAGGACAGGGTACTATGGCTACACCTTC. Protein sequence: CASRTGYYGYTF.

The V gene is TRBV5-5, the J gene TRBJ1-1, with D unresolved. The germline V gene has CDR1 SGHKS and CDR2 YYEKEE (reference sequence). CDR3 length equals 16 residues. The germline V and J ends were trimmed by 3 bases and 2 bases, with 17 bases remaining between them. CDR3 amino acids: CASSSSRIGLNTEAFF. As DNA, the CDR3 is TGTGCCAGCAGCTCGTCTCGGATAGGGCTAAACACTGAAGCTTTCTTT.

With respect to this clonotype: Possible read error: a much larger clone is one base away. This CDR3 fails to terminate in the conserved phenylalanine or tryptophan, so it likely reflects a read error. V gene TRBV7-6 combines with J gene TRBJ2-1; D unresolved. CDR1 and CDR2 (germline): SGHVS, FNYEAQ. Trimming pared 5 bases from V and 0 bases from J, leaving 11 bases between. The CDR3 extends over 15 amino acids. CDR3 region: CASSRLPGSYNEQFC. DNA of the CDR3: TGTGCCAGCAGCCGACTTCCCGGCTCCTACAATGAGCAGTTCTGC.

This clonotype showed up many times. V and J are TRBV20-1 and TRBJ2-7; 9 nucleotides align to TRBD2. Germline CDR1 and CDR2: DFQATT and SNEGSKA (reference sequence). The length of the CDR3 is 15 residues. After removal of 0 bases from V and 2 bases from J, the junction contained 5 bases not matched to a gene. The CDR3 here is CSAREGSSGAYEQYF. CDR3 nucleotide sequence: TGCAGTGCTAGAGAAGGGTCTAGCGGGGCCTACGAGCAGTACTTC.

At least ten counts were recorded for this clonotype. This sequence joins TRBV20-1 and TRBJ1-2; no reliable D call. The CDR3 has 11 amino acids. The V gene's germline CDR1 is DFQATT and CDR2 SNEGSKA (reference sequence). V lost 3 bases and J 4 bases, leaving 6 bases between the germline ends. CDR3 protein: CSAREVYGYTF. The CDR3 bases are TGCAGTGCTAGGGAGGTCTATGGCTACACCTTC.

This clonotype was recorded at least ten times. V and J are TRBV7-9 and TRBJ2-1, with 7 bases that match TRBD2. This CDR3 comprises 15 residues. The germline gives CDR1 SEHNR, CDR2 FQNEAQ (reference sequence). V was clipped by 1 base and J by 5 bases; unmatched bases: 5. CDR3 sequence: CASSLGSLADNEQFF. CDR3 bases: TGTGCCAGCAGCTTAGGCAGTCTAGCGGACAATGAGCAGTTCTTC.

This clonotype was counted between two and nine times. V usage is TRBV20-1 and J usage is TRBJ2-1; a weak D match, TRBD2 (6 bases). Germline CDR1 reads DFQATT; CDR2 reads SNEGSKA (reference sequence). The ends were cut back, 3 bases at V and 0 bases at J, with 15 bases in the middle. The CDR3 has 16 residues. Here the CDR3 reads CSASFHGRGSYNEQFF. For the CDR3, the DNA is TGCAGTGCTAGTTTTCACGGGAGAGGCTCCTACAATGAGCAGTTCTTC.

V and J are TRBV13 and TRBJ1-3; D ambiguous. This CDR3 has 14 amino acids. Trimming stripped 4 bases from V and 0 bases from J, with 7 bases between. CDR1 PRHDT and CDR2 FYEKMQ come from the germline V gene (reference sequence). As DNA, the CDR3 is TGTGCCAGCAGCTCCGGACGCTCTGGAAACACCATATATTTT. Translated: CASSSGRSGNTIYF.

This clonotype was counted between two and nine times. V and J are TRBV29-1 and TRBJ2-1; possibly TRBD2 for D (6 bases). Germline V gene sequence: CDR1 SQVTM, CDR2 ANQGSEA. V was trimmed by 2 bases and J by 0 bases, leaving 11 bases between them. The CDR3 totals 15 residues. The CDR3 nucleotides are TGCAGCGTTGAATTGTCCGGGAGCTCCTACAATGAGCAGTTCTTC. Protein sequence: CSVELSGSSYNEQFF.